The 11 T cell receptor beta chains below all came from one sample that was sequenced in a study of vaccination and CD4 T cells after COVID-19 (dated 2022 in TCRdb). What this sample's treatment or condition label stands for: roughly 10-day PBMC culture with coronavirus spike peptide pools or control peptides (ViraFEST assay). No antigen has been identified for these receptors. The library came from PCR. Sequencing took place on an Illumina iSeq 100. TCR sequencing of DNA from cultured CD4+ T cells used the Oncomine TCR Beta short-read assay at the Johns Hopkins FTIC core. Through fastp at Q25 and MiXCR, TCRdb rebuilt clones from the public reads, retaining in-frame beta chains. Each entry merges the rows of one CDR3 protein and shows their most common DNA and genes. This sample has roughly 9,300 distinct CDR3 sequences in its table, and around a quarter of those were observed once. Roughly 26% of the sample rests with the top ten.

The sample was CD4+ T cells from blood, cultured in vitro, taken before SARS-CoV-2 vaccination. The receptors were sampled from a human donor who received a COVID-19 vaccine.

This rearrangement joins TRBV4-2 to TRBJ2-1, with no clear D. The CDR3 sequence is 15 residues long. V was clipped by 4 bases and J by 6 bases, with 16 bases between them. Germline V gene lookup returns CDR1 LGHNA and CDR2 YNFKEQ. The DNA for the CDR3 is TGTGCCAGCAGCCGACCGGCAGACCGTGCCAATGAGCAGTTCTTC. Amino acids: CASSRPADRANEQFF.

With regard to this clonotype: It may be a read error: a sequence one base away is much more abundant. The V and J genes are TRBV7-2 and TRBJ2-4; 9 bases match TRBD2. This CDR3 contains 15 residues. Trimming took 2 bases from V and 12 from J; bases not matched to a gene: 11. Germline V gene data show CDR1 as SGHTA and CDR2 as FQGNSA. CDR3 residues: CASSLHGTAGGTQYF. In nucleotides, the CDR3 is TGTGCCAGCAGCTTACACGGGACAGCGGGGGGCACTCAGTACTTC.

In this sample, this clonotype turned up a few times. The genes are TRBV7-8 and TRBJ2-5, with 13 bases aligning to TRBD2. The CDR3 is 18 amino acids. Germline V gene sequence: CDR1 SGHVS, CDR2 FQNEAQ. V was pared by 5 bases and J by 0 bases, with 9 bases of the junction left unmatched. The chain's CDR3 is CASSPGTSGIRYQETQYF. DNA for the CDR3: TGTGCCAGCAGCCCCGGGACTAGCGGGATCCGATACCAAGAGACCCAGTACTTC.

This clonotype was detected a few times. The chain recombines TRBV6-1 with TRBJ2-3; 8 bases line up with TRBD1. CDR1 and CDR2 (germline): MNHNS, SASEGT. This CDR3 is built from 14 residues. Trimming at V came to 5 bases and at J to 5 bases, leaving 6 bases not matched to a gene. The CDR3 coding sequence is TGTGCCAGCAGTACTCATGACAGGGGAGATACGCAGTATTTT. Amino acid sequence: CASSTHDRGDTQYF.

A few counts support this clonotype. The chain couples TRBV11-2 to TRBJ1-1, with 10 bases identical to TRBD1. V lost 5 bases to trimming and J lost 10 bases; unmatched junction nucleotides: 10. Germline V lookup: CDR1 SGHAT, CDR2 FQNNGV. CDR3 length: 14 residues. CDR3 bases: TGTGCCAGCAGCGACGACAGGGGGCGCGTTGCAGCTTTCTTT. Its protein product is CASSDDRGRVAAFF.

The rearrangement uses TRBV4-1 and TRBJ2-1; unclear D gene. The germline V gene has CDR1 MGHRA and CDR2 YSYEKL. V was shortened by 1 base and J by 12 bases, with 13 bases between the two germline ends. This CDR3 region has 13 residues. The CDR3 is CASSQVALGRQFF. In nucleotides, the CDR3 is TGCGCCAGCAGCCAAGTCGCCCTCGGAAGGCAGTTCTTC.

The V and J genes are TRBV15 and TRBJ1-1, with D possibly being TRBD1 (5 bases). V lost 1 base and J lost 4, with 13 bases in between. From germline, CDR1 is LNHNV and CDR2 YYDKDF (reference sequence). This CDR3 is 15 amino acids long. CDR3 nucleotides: TGTGCCACCAGCAGAGGGGGGGGGATGAGCACTGAAGCTTTCTTT. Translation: CATSRGGGMSTEAFF.

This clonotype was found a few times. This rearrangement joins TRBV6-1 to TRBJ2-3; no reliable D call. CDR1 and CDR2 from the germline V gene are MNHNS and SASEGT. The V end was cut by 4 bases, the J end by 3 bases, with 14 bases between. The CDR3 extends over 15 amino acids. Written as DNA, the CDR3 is TGTGCCAGCAGTGTACTCACGCCCATGACAGATACGCAGTATTTT. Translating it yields CASSVLTPMTDTQYF.

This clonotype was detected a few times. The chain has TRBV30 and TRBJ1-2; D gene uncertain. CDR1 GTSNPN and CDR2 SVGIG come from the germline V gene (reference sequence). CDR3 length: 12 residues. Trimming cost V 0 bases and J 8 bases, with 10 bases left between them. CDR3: CAWSVMRVGYTF. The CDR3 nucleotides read TGTGCCTGGAGTGTCATGCGGGTCGGCTACACCTTC.

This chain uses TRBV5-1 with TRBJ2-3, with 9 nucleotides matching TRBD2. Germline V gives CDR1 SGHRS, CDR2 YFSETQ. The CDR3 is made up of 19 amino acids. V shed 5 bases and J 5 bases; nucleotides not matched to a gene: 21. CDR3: CASRAIIAGETSWGDTQYF. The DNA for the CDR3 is TGCGCCAGCAGAGCCATTATAGCGGGGGAGACCTCCTGGGGAGATACGCAGTATTTT.

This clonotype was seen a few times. This CDR3 is CAISENPGGGNEQFF. The CDR3 coding sequence is TGTGCCATCAGTGAGAACCCGGGGGGAGGCAATGAGCAGTTCTTC. This rearrangement joins TRBV10-3 to TRBJ2-1; 7 bases are shared with TRBD2. The CDR3 contains 15 residues. V lost 2 bases and J lost 6; bases outside the gene matches: 7. Germline CDR1 ENHRY, CDR2 SYGVKD.